This TCR beta chain originates from a study of Graves' ophthalmopathy and Graves' hyperthyroidism. The germline V and J ends were trimmed by 0 bases and 2 bases, with 12 bases remaining between them. The CDR3 consists of 15 residues. In germline, CDR1 is SGHRS, CDR2 YFSETQ. In its sample, this clonotype was seen many times. The antigen is undetermined. RNA transcripts provided the template for amplifying TCR beta CDR3 regions. First-round RT-PCR used HTBI primers; second-round multiplex PCR followed. TCRdb reprocessed the multiplex PCR reads with MiXCR, giving one entry per CDR3 protein. The table records about 480,000 distinct CDR3 sequences, under 15% of them present only once. Ineligible for inclusion were patients with other autoimmune diseases, uncontrolled infections, pregnancy or lactation. Study-wide results and limits: Ophthalmopathy was separated from stable hyperthyroidism by a 13-signature model with around 88% sensitivity and approximately 79% specificity. Most thyroid-expanded clonotypes exceeding 0.001 frequency were also found in blood.

Specimen: blood. The receptor's source is a woman in her 30s with Graves' ophthalmopathy. The chain is built from TRBV5-1 and TRBJ2-7; D possibly corresponds to TRBD1 (5 bases). The CDR3 is CASSLGDRSTYEQYF. In nucleotides, the CDR3 is TGCGCCAGCAGCTTGGGAGACAGAAGCACCTACGAGCAGTACTTC. Looking up the rest from reference TRBV5-1 and TRBJ2-7 gives the full variable domain: KAGVTQTPRYLIKTRGQQVTLSCSPISGHRSVSWYQQTPGQGLQFLFEYFSETQRNKGNFPGRFSGRQFSNSRSEMNVSTLELGDSALYLCASSLGDRSTYEQYFGPGTRLTVT.